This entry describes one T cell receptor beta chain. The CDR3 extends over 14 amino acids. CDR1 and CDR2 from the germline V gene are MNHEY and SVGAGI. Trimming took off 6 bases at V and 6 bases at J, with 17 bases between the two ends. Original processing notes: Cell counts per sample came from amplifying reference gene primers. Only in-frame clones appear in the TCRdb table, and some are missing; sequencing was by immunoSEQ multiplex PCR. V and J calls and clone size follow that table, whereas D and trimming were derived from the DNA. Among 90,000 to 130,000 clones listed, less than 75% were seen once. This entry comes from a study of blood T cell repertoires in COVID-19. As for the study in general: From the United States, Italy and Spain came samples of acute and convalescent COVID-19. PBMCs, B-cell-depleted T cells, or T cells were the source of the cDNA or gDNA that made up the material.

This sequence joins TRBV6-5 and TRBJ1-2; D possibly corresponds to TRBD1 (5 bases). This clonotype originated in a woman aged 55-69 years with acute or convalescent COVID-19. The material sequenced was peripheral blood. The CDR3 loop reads CASSPPNRPDGYTF. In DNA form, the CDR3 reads TGTGCCAGCAGCCCCCCAAACAGGCCAGATGGCTACACCTTC.